This record covers a single T cell receptor (beta chain). Its antigen is undetermined. This specimen comes from a study of T cell responses to AZD1222 COVID-19 vaccine. General study findings and limits: Spike-wide coverage was observed for vaccine-associated CD4 TCRs, with dominant responses at 160-218 and 743-854.

The length of the CDR3 is 16 residues. Germline lookup yields CDR1 SGHDT and CDR2 YYEEEE. Trimming removed 4 bases at V and 9 bases at J, with 26 bases between. TCRdb's table, derived via immunoSEQ multiplex PCR, lists solely in-frame clones and lacks some. The sample holds 130,000 to 150,000 clones; about 92% are singletons and the top ten take roughly 2%. The gene calls are TRBV5-6 and TRBJ2-7; a possible D gene is TRBD2 (6 bases). The TCR sequence derives from an adult in good health. The sequencing used peripheral blood, collected on day 0 of AZD1222 vaccination. The DNA of the CDR3 is TGTGCCAGCAGCCCCCTGTCAGCTTGGCGGGGAGAGGGGCAGTACTTC. Amino acid sequence: CASSPLSAWRGEGQYF.